These 25 T cell receptor beta chains came from one sample sequenced in a study of control samples from healthy donors and cancer patients. Clones were sequenced by immunoSEQ multiplex PCR, and TCRdb holds only the in-frame ones, with some missing. The sample includes roughly 30,000 clones, around nine tenths of them seen just once. Sequencing was done on a sample of PBMCs. The receptors derive from a woman aged 35 to 49 with lung cancer.

V gene TRBV7-2 combines with J gene TRBJ2-5, with TRBD2 as a possible D gene (7 bases). Germline-derived CDR1 and CDR2 are SGHTA and FQGNSA. Trimming took off 7 bases at V and 2 bases at J, with 14 bases between the two ends. The CDR3 covers 14 residues. This CDR3 reads CASNPAGAQETQYF. CDR3 DNA: TGTGCCAGCAATCCGGCGGGGGCGCAAGAGACCCAGTACTTC.

The V gene is TRBV25-1, the J gene TRBJ1-5, with D perhaps TRBD1 (5 bases). The V and J ends lost 4 bases and 7 bases respectively, with 11 bases between them. The germline gives CDR1 MGHDK, CDR2 SYGVNS. The CDR3 length is 13 residues. CDR3 region: CASSAGARQPQHF. The CDR3 coding sequence is TGTGCCAGCAGTGCCGGGGCCAGACAGCCCCAGCATTTT.

The chain uses TRBV27 and TRBJ2-7, with D unclear. Germline loops: CDR1 MNHEY, CDR2 SMNVEV (reference sequence). V lost 3 bases and J lost 5, with 14 bases in between. CDR3 length: 14 amino acids. The CDR3 spells CASSFQAFTHEQYF. The CDR3 DNA follows: TGTGCCAGCAGTTTCCAGGCGTTCACCCACGAGCAGTACTTC.

The CDR3 DNA reads TGTGCCAGCAGCTTTAATTCCTTGGAAGGCTACACCTTC. The encoded protein is CASSFNSLEGYTF. This chain links TRBV11-3 with TRBJ1-2; D is undetermined. CDR3 size: 13 residues. V lost 3 bases, J lost 8 bases, and 13 bases lay in between. Germline V lookup: CDR1 SGHNT, CDR2 YENEEA.

This clone was seen once. The chain employs TRBV30 and TRBJ1-2, with 9 bases identical to TRBD1. V shed 3 bases, J shed 3 bases, and the junction held 2 bases outside the gene matches. This CDR3 has 13 amino acids. Germline lookup yields CDR1 GTSNPN and CDR2 SVGIG (reference sequence). CDR3 nucleotide sequence: TGTGCCTGGAGCCGGGACAGGGACTATGGCTACACCTTC. Its translation: CAWSRDRDYGYTF.

The rearrangement links TRBV19 to TRBJ1-5, with D perhaps matching TRBD1 (6 bases). Germline V CDR1 and CDR2: LNHDA, SQIVND (reference sequence). The CDR3 contains 15 residues. Deletions cut 4 bases from V and 6 bases from J, with 16 bases between. The CDR3 DNA reads TGTGCCAGTAGTACTTCCTCAGGGGTTAGTCAGCCCCAGCATTTT. Protein product: CASSTSSGVSQPQHF.

The rearrangement links TRBV27 to TRBJ2-1; no firm D call. CDR1 and CDR2 (germline): MNHEY, SMNVEV (reference sequence). Trimming stripped 2 bases from V and 4 bases from J, with 12 bases between. The CDR3 spans 15 residues. CDR3 DNA sequence: TGTGCCAGCAGTTTAGATCCAAACGGATACAATGAGCAGTTCTTC. Translation: CASSLDPNGYNEQFF.

The chain carries TRBV3-1 (or the pseudogene TRBV3-2) and TRBJ2-3, with a possible D match to TRBD2 (5 bases). CDR1 is LGHDT and CDR2 is YNNKEL in the germline V gene (reference sequence). The CDR3 loop spans 15 amino acids. V was pared by 1 base and J by 7 bases, with 15 bases between. CDR3 region: CASSQGETRSNTQYF. The CDR3 DNA reads TGTGCCAGCAGCCAAGGGGAGACTCGGTCGAATACGCAGTATTTT.

V is TRBV7-9 and J is TRBJ1-4; a possible D gene is TRBD1 (5 bases). The CDR3 contains 14 residues. Germline CDR1 is SEHNR and CDR2 is FQNEAQ (reference sequence). Trimming removed 2 bases at V and 7 bases at J, with 11 bases between. DNA for the CDR3: TGTGCCAGCAGCTTATTGTCAGGGAGTGAAAAACTGTTTTTT. It encodes CASSLLSGSEKLFF.

The chain couples TRBV29-1 to TRBJ1-2; 7 positions match TRBD1. With V trimmed by 6 bases and J by 3 bases, 7 bases remained unmatched. There are 13 residues in the CDR3. CDR1 and CDR2 (germline): SQVTM, ANQGSEA. The CDR3 loop is CSVALGQDYGYTF. In DNA, the CDR3 is TGCAGCGTGGCCCTTGGACAGGACTATGGCTACACCTTC.

A word on this clone: Germline and junction disagree at one end, which may indicate a read error. V and J are TRBV5-5 and TRBJ1-1; D is uncertain. This CDR3 region has 15 residues. Germline V gene data show CDR1 as SGHKS and CDR2 as YYEKEE (reference sequence). CDR3: CANSLDPNRITEAFF. CDR3 nucleotide sequence: TGTGCCAACAGCCTCGACCCGAACCGAATCACTGAAGCTTTCTTT.

The chain recombines TRBV30 with TRBJ1-6; D perhaps matches TRBD1 (5 bases). Germline-derived CDR1 and CDR2 are GTSNPN and SVGIG (reference sequence). There are 13 residues in the CDR3. Trimming shortened V by 3 bases and J by 7 bases, and 10 bases separated the two germline ends. The CDR3 DNA sequence: TGTGCCTGGAGCAGGGACCAAAATTCACCCCTCCACTTT. Translation: CAWSRDQNSPLHF.

This chain links TRBV25-1 with TRBJ2-2; weak D call: TRBD1 (6 bases). The CDR3 is made up of 15 amino acids. Trimming took off 5 bases at V and 1 base at J, with 11 bases between the two ends. Germline-derived CDR1 and CDR2 are MGHDK and SYGVNS. The CDR3 nucleotides read TGTGCCAGCAGTCCACAGGGTTTGAACACCGGGGAGCTGTTTTTT. Residues: CASSPQGLNTGELFF.

The V gene is TRBV27, the J gene TRBJ1-6; D call uncertain. Germline V CDR1 and CDR2: MNHEY, SMNVEV (reference sequence). The CDR3 contains 12 residues. V lost 9 bases and J lost 7, with 10 bases in between. The chain's CDR3 is CASRLNNSPLHF. The CDR3 DNA sequence: TGTGCCAGTAGACTGAACAATTCACCCCTCCACTTT.

The rearrangement joins TRBV3-1 (or the pseudogene TRBV3-2) to TRBJ2-1, with D perhaps being TRBD1 or TRBD2 (5 bases each). CDR3 length: 16 residues. Trimming cost V 4 bases and J 5 bases, with 18 bases left between them. Germline V lookup: CDR1 LGHDT, CDR2 YNNKEL (reference sequence). The CDR3 region is CASSPRGALGDNEQFF. DNA of the CDR3: TGTGCCAGCAGCCCTCGAGGGGCCTTAGGGGACAATGAGCAGTTCTTC.

This clone was seen a single time. The chain employs TRBV10-3 and TRBJ2-7; D not resolved. Between the trimmed V and J ends, which lost 10 bases and 7 bases, there was a span of 20 bases. This CDR3 is 13 amino acids long. Germline V gives CDR1 ENHRY, CDR2 SYGVKD. The CDR3 region has the DNA TGTGCCACCAGAGACTCTGAGTCGGGTGAGCAGTACTTC. Translated, it gives CATRDSESGEQYF.

The chain employs TRBV2 and TRBJ1-4; D call uncertain. V lost 10 bases, J lost 5 bases, and 20 bases lay in between. The CDR3 extends over 15 amino acids. CDR1 SNHLY and CDR2 FYNNEI come from the germline V gene. The CDR3 bases are TGTGCCACCTCCCGGCAGCCCACGACGAATGAAAAACTGTTTTTT. Residues: CATSRQPTTNEKLFF.

The chain carries TRBV27 and TRBJ2-2; D may match TRBD1 or TRBD2 (5 bases each). The germline V gene has CDR1 MNHEY and CDR2 SMNVEV (reference sequence). The CDR3 has 14 amino acids. The DNA of the CDR3 is TGTGCTACTAAAGAGGGACGGAACACCGGGGAGCTGTTTTTT. It is translated as CATKEGRNTGELFF.

This rearrangement joins TRBV6-5 to TRBJ1-2; no definite D call. The germline V and J ends were trimmed by 6 bases and 1 base, with 9 bases remaining between them. From germline, CDR1 is MNHEY and CDR2 SVGAGI. The CDR3 runs to 13 residues. The CDR3 coding sequence is TGTGCCAGCAGCCCCACAGTTAACTATGGCTACACCTTC. As protein: CASSPTVNYGYTF.

The rearrangement links TRBV3-1 (or the pseudogene TRBV3-2) to TRBJ1-2; possibly TRBD1 for D (6 bases). This CDR3 comprises 14 residues. Trimming stripped 0 bases from V and 8 bases from J, with 13 bases between. Per germline, CDR1 LGHDT and CDR2 YNNKEL (reference sequence). CDR3 in DNA: TGTGCCAGCAGCCAAGACGACAGGACAAGCGGCTACACCTTC. Amino acids: CASSQDDRTSGYTF.

The rearrangement links TRBV7-8 to TRBJ1-4; D unclear. The V end was cut by 8 bases, the J end by 3 bases, with 10 bases between. This CDR3 region has 13 residues. Germline lookup yields CDR1 SGHVS and CDR2 FQNEAQ. CDR3 residues: CASQQEANEKLFF. In DNA, the CDR3 is TGTGCCAGCCAGCAAGAGGCTAATGAAAAACTGTTTTTT.

This rearrangement joins TRBV6-4 to TRBJ2-2, with D possibly TRBD2 on 6 matching bases. CDR3 length equals 13 residues. V was trimmed by 4 bases and J by 3 bases, leaving 6 bases between them. Germline CDR1 is MRHNA and CDR2 is SNTAGT. The CDR3 reads CASSASDTGELFF. CDR3 bases: TGTGCCAGCAGTGCTAGCGACACCGGGGAGCTGTTTTTT.

The chain employs TRBV4-2 and TRBJ2-3; 7 bases match TRBD1. The CDR3 sequence is 16 residues long. Trimming cost V 2 bases and J 6 bases; bases outside gene matches: 11. Germline CDR1 is LGHNA and CDR2 is YNFKEQ. The CDR3 here is CASSQQQGTSGDTQYF. The CDR3 nucleotides are TGTGCCAGCAGCCAACAACAGGGGACGTCGGGTGATACGCAGTATTTT.

The chain couples TRBV11-2 to TRBJ2-5; D is unclear. This CDR3 region has 13 residues. V lost 4 bases and J 2 bases, leaving 8 bases between the germline ends. The germline gives CDR1 SGHAT, CDR2 FQNNGV. In nucleotides, the CDR3 is TGTGCCAGCAGCTCACGGCCGCAAGAGACCCAGTACTTC. The encoded protein is CASSSRPQETQYF.

V and J are TRBV5-1 and TRBJ2-7; the D gene is possibly TRBD1 (6 bases). This CDR3 contains 14 residues. V was clipped by 0 bases and J by 5 bases, with 12 bases between them. Germline V gene data show CDR1 as SGHRS and CDR2 as YFSETQ. This CDR3 is CASSLGQGINEQYF. CDR3 nucleotides: TGCGCCAGCAGCTTGGGGCAGGGGATCAACGAGCAGTACTTC. The variable domain in full, completed from reference TRBV5-1 and TRBJ2-7, reads KAGVTQTPRYLIKTRGQQVTLSCSPISGHRSVSWYQQTPGQGLQFLFEYFSETQRNKGNFPGRFSGRQFSNSRSEMNVSTLELGDSALYLCASSLGQGINEQYFGPGTRLTVT.